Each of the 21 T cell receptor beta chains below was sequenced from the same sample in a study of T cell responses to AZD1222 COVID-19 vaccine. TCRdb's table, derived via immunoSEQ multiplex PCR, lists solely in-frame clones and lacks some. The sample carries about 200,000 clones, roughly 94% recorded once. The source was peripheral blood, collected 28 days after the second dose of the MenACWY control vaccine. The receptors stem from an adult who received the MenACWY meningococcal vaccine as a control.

For the CDR3, the DNA is TGTGCCAGCAGCGTAGATGGGGACACTGAAGCTTTCTTT. Translated: CASSVDGDTEAFF. The rearrangement uses TRBV9 and TRBJ1-1; D gene uncertain. The CDR3 is 13 amino acids. Deletions cut 0 bases from V and 3 bases from J, with 6 bases between. The germline V gene has CDR1 SGDLS and CDR2 YYNGEE.

CDR3 sequence (DNA): TGCGCCAGCAGCTATCTAGCGGGAGAGGAGACCCAGTACTTC. Its protein product is CASSYLAGEETQYF. This chain links TRBV5-1 with TRBJ2-5; 10 positions match TRBD2. J lost 5 bases, V lost 3 bases, and 4 bases had no gene match. The CDR3 has 14 amino acids. The germline V gene encodes CDR1 SGHRS and CDR2 YFSETQ.

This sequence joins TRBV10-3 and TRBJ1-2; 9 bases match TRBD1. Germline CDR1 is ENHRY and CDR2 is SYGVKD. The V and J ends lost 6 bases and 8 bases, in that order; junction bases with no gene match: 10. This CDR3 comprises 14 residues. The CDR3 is CAIRTEGQGRGYTF. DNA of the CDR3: TGTGCCATCAGGACAGAAGGACAGGGGAGAGGCTACACCTTC.

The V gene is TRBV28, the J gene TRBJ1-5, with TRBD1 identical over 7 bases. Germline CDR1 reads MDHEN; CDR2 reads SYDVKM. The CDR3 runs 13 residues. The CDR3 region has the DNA TGTGCTACGACCCCCTTCGACAGGGCGATAGTCCATTTT. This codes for CATTPFDRAIVHF.

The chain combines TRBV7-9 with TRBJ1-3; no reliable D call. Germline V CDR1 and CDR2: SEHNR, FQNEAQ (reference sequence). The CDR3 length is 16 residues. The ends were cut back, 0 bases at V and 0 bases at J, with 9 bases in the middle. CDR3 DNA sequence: TGTGCCAGCAGCTTAGCGGCGGCAAGCTCTGGAAACACCATATATTTT. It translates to CASSLAAASSGNTIYF.

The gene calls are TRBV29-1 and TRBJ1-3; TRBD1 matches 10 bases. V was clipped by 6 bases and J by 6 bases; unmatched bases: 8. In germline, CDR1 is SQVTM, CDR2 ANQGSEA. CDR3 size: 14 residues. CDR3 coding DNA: TGCAGCGTCGGTCAGACAGGGGGCGAAAACACCATATATTTT. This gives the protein CSVGQTGGENTIYF.

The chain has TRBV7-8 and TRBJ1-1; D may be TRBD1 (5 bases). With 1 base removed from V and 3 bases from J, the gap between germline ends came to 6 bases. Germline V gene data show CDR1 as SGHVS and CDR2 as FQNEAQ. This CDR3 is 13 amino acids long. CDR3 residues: CASSLGQHTEAFF. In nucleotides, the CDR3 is TGTGCCAGCAGCTTAGGACAGCACACTGAAGCTTTCTTT.

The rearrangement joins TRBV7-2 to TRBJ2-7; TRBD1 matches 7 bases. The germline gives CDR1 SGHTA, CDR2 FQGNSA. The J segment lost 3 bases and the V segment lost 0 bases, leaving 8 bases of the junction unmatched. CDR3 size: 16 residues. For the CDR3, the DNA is TGTGCCAGCAGCTTAGCGTCGGGACAGACCCTCTACGAGCAGTACTTC. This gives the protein CASSLASGQTLYEQYF.

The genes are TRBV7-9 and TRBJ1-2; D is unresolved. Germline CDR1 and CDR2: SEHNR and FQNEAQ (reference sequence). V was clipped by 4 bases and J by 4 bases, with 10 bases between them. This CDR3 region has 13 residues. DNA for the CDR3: TGTGCCAGCAGCTCCGGAGGGCTCTATGGCTACACCTTC. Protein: CASSSGGLYGYTF.

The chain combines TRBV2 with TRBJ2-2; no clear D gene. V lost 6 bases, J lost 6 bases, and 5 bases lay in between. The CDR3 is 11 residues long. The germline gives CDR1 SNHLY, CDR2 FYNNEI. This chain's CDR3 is CASRDPGELFF. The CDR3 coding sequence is TGTGCCAGCAGGGACCCCGGGGAGCTGTTTTTT.

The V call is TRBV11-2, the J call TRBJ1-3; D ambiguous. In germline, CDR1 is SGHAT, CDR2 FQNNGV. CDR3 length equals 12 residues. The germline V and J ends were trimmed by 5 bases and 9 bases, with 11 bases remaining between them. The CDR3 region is CASSPLPGTIYF. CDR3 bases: TGTGCCAGCAGCCCCCTTCCGGGCACCATATATTTT.

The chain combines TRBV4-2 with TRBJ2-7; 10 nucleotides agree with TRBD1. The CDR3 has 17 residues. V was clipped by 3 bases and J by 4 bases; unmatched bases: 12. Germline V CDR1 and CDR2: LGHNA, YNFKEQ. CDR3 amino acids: CASSQEKTGQGRYEQYF. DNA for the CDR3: TGTGCCAGCAGCCAGGAAAAAACGGGACAGGGGAGGTACGAGCAGTACTTC.

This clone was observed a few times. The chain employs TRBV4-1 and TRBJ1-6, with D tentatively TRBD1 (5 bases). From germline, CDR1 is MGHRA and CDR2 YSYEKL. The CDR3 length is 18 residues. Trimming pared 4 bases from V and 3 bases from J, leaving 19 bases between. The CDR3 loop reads CASSRGGLAKIYNSPLHF. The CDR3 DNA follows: TGCGCCAGCAGCCGCGGGGGACTGGCTAAAATCTATAATTCACCCCTCCACTTT.

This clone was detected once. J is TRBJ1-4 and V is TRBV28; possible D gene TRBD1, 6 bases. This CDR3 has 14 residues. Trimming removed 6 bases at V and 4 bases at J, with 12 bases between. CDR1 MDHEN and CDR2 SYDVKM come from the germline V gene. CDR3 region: CASSKGQSNEKLFF. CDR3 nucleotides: TGTGCCAGCAGCAAAGGACAGAGTAATGAAAAACTGTTTTTT.

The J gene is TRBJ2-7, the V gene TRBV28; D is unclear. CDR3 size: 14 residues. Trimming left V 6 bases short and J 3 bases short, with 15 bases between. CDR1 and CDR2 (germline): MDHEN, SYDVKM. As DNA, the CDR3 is TGTGCCAGCAGCCCCGGTGGACGGTACTACGAGCAGTACTTC. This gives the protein CASSPGGRYYEQYF.

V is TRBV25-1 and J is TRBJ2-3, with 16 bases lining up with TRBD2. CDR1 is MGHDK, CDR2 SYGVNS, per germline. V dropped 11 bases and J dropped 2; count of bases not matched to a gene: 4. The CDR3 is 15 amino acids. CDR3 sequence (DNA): TGTGCCGGGACTAGCGGGGGGGGCCCCACAGATACGCAGTATTTT. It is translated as CAGTSGGGPTDTQYF.

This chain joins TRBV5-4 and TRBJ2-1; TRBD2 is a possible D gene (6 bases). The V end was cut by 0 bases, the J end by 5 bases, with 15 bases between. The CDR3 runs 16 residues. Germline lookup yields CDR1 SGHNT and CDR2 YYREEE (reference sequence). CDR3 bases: TGTGCCAGCAGCTTGGCTGGGGGACTTCGAAACAATGAGCAGTTCTTC. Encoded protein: CASSLAGGLRNNEQFF.

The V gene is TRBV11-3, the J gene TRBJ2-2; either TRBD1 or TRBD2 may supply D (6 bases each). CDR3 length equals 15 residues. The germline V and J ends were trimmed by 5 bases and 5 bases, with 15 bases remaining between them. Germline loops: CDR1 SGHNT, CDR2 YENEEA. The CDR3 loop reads CASSGSDSGTGELFF. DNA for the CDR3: TGTGCCAGCAGCGGATCGGACAGCGGGACCGGGGAGCTGTTTTTT.

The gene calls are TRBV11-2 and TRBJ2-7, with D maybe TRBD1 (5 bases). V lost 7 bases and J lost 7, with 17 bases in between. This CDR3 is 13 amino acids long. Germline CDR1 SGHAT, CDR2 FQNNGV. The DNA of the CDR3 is TGTGCCAGCATCTCGGCAGGGCGGAGAGAGCAGTACTTC. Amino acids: CASISAGRREQYF.

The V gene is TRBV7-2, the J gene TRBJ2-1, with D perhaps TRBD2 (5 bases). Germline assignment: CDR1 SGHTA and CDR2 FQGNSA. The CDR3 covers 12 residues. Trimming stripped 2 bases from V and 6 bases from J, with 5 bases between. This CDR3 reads CASSLRGNEQFF. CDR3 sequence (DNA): TGTGCCAGCAGCTTACGGGGCAATGAGCAGTTCTTC.

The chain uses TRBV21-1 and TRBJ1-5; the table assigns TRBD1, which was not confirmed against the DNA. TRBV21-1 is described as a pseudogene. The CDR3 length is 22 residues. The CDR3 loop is CASSKNGTAYCNQSCGNQPQHF. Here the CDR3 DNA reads TGTGCCAGCAGCAAAAATGGGACAGCTTACTGCAATCAGTCCTGCGGCAATCAGCCCCAGCATTTT.